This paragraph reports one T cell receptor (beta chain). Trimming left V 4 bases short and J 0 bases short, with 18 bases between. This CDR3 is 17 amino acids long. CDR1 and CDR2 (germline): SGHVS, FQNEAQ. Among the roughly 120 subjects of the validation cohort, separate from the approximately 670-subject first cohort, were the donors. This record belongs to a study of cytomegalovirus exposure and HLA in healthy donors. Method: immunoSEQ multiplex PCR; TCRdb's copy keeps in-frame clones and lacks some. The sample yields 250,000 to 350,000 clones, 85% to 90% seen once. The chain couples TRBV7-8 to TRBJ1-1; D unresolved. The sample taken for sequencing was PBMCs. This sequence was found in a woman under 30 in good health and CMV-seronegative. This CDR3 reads CASSSPTVNRMNTEAFF. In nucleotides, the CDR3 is TGTGCCAGCAGCTCTCCCACTGTGAACCGCATGAACACTGAAGCTTTCTTT.